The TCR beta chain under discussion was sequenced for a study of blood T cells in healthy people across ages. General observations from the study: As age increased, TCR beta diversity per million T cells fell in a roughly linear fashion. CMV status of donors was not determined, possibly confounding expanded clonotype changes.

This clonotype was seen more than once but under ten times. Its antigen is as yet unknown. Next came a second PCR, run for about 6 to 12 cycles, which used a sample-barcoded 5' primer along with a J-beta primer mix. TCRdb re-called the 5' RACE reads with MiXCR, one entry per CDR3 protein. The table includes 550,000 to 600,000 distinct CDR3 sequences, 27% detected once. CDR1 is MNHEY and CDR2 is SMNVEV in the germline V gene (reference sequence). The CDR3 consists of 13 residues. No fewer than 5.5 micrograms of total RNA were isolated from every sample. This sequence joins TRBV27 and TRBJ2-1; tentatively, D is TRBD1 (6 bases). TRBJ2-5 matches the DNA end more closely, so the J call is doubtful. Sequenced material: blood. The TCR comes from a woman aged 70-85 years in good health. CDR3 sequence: CASSPTGWETQYF. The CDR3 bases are TGTGCCAGCAGTCCTACAGGGTGGGAGACCCAGTACTTC.